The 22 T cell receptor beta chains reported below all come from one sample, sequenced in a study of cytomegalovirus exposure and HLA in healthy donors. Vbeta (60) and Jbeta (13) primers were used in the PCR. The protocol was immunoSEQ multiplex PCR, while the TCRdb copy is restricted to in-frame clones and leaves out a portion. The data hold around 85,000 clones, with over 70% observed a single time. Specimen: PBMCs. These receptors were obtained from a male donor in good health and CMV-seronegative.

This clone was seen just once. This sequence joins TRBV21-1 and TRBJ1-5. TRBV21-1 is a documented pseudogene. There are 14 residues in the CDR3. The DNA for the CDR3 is TGTGCCAGCAGCGAGCGCTATAGCAATCAGCCCCAGCATTTT. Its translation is CASSERYSNQPQHF.

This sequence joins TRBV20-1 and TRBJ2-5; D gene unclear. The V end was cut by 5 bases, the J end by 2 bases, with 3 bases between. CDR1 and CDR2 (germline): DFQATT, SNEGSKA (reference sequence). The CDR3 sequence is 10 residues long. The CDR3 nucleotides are TGCAGTGCTCCACAAGAGACCCAGTACTTC. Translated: CSAPQETQYF.

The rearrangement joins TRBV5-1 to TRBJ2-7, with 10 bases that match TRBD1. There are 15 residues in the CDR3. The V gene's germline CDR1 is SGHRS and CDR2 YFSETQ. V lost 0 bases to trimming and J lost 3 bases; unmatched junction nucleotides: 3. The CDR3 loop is CASSLARDRGYEQYF. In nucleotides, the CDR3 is TGCGCCAGCAGCTTGGCCAGGGACAGGGGCTACGAGCAGTACTTC. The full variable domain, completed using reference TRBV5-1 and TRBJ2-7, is KAGVTQTPRYLIKTRGQQVTLSCSPISGHRSVSWYQQTPGQGLQFLFEYFSETQRNKGNFPGRFSGRQFSNSRSEMNVSTLELGDSALYLCASSLARDRGYEQYFGPGTRLTVT.

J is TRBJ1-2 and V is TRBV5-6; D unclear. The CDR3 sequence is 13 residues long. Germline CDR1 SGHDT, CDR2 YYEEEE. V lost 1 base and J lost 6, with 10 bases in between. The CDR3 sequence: CASSLMSVDGYTF. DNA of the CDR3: TGTGCCAGCAGCTTGATGAGCGTGGATGGCTACACCTTC. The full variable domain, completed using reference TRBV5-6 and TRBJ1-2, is DAGVTQSPTHLIKTRGQQVTLRCSPKSGHDTVSWYQQALGQGPQFIFQYYEEEERQRGNFPDRFSGHQFPNYSSELNVNALLLGDSALYLCASSLMSVDGYTFGSGTRLTVV.

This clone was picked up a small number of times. The CDR3 region has the DNA TGTGCCAGCAGTTACAGTGGGGGCCTAAGCACAGATACGCAGTATTTT. It yields the protein CASSYSGGLSTDTQYF. J is TRBJ2-3 and V is TRBV6-6, with a possible D match to TRBD1 (6 bases). This CDR3 contains 16 residues. Trimming took off 2 bases at V and 0 bases at J, with 12 bases between the two ends. In germline, CDR1 is MNHNY, CDR2 SVGAGI (reference sequence).

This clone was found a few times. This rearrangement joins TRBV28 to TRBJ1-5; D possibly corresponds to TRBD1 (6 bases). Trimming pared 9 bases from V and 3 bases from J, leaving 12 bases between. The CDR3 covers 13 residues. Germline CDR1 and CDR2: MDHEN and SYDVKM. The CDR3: CASYNRANQPQHF. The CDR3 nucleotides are TGTGCCAGTTATAACAGGGCCAATCAGCCCCAGCATTTT.

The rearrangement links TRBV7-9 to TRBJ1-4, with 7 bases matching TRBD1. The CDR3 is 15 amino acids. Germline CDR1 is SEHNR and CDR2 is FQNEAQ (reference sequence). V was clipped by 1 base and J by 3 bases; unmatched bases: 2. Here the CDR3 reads CASSLEQGANEKLFF. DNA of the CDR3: TGTGCCAGCAGCTTAGAGCAGGGGGCTAATGAAAAACTGTTTTTT.

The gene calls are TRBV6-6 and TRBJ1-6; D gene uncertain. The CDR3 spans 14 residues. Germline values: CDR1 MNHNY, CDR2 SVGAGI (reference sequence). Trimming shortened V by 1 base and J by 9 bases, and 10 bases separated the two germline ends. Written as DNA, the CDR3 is TGTGCCAGCAGTTACTTCGTCGGGAGTTCACCCCTCCACTTT. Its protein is CASSYFVGSSPLHF.

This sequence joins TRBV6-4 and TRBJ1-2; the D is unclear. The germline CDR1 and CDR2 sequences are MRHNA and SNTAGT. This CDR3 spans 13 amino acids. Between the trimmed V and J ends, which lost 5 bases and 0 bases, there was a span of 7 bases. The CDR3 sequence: CASSPESNYGYTF. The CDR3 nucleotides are TGTGCCAGCAGTCCAGAATCTAACTATGGCTACACCTTC.

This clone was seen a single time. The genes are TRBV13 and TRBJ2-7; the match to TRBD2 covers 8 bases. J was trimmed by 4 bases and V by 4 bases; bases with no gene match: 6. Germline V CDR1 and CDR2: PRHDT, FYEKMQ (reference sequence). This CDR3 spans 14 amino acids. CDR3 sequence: CASSYGGAGYEQYF. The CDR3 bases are TGTGCCAGCAGCTACGGGGGGGCCGGGTACGAGCAGTACTTC. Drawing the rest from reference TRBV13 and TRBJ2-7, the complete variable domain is AAGVIQSPRHLIKEKRETATLKCYPIPRHDTVYWYQQGPGQDPQFLISFYEKMQSDKGSIPDRFSAQQFSDYHSELNMSSLELGDSALYFCASSYGGAGYEQYFGPGTRLTVT.

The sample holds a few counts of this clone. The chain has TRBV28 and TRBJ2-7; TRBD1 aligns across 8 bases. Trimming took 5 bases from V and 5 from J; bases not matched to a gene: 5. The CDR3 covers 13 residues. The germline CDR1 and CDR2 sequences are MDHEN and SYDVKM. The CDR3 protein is CASSPLQGDEQYF. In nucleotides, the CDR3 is TGTGCCAGCAGTCCACTACAGGGGGACGAGCAGTACTTC.

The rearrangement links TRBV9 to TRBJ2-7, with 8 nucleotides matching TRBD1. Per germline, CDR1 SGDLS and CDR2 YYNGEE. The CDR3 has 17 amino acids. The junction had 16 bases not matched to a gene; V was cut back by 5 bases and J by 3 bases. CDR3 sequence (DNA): TGTGCCAGCAGTCCCGAGCCTTCGGTGGACAGGGTCTACGAGCAGTACTTC. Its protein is CASSPEPSVDRVYEQYF.

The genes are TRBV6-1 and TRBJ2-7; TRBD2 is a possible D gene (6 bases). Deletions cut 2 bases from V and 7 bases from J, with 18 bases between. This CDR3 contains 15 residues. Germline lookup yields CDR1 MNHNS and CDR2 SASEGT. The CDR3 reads CASSENTGGFREQYF. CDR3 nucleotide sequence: TGTGCCAGCAGTGAAAACACTGGGGGGTTTCGGGAGCAGTACTTC.

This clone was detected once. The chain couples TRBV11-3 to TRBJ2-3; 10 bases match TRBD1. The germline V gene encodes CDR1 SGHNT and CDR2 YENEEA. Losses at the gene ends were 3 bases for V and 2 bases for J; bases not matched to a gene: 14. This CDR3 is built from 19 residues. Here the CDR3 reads CASSFAQIRDRGFTDTQYF. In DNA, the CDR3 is TGTGCCAGCAGCTTTGCCCAAATTCGGGACAGGGGATTCACAGATACGCAGTATTTT.

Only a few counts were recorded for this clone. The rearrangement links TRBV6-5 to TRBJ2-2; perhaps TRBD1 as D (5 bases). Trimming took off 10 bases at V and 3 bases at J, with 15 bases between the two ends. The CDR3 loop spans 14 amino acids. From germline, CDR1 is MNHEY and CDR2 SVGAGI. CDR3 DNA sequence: TGTGCCACCAAGCCAGGGTGGGACACCGGGGAGCTGTTTTTT. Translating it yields CATKPGWDTGELFF.

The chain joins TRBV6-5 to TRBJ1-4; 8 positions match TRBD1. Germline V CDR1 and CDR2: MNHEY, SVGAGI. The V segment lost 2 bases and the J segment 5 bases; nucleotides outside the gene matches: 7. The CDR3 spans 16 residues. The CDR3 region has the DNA TGTGCCAGCAGTTACCGGCCAGGACAGGGAAATGAAAAACTGTTTTTT. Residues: CASSYRPGQGNEKLFF.

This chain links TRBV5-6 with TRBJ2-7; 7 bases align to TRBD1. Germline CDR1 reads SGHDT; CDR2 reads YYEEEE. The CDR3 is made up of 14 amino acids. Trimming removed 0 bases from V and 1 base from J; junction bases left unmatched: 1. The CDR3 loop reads CASSLGQGSYEQYF. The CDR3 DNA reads TGTGCCAGCAGCTTGGGACAGGGTTCCTACGAGCAGTACTTC. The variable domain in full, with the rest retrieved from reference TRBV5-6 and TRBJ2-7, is DAGVTQSPTHLIKTRGQQVTLRCSPKSGHDTVSWYQQALGQGPQFIFQYYEEEERQRGNFPDRFSGHQFPNYSSELNVNALLLGDSALYLCASSLGQGSYEQYFGPGTRLTVT.

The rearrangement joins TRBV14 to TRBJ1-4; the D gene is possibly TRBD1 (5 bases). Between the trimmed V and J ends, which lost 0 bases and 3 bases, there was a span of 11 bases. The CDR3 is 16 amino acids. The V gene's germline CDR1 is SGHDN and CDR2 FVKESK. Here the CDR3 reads CASSQDHWGPNEKLFF. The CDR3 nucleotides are TGTGCCAGCAGCCAAGACCACTGGGGCCCTAATGAAAAACTGTTTTTT.

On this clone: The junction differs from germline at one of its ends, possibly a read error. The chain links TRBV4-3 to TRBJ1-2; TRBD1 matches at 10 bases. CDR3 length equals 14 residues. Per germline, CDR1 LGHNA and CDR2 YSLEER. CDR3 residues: CASSQGQGAGGYPF. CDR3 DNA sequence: TGCGCCAGCAGCCAAGGACAGGGGGCTGGGGGCTACCCCTTC.

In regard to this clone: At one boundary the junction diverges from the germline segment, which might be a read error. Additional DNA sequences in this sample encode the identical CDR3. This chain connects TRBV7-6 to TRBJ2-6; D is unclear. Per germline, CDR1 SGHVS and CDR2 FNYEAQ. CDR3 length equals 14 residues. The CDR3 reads CASSLGPGANVLTF. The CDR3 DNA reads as TGCGCCAGCAGCTTAGGGCCTGGGGCCAACGTCCTGACTTTC.

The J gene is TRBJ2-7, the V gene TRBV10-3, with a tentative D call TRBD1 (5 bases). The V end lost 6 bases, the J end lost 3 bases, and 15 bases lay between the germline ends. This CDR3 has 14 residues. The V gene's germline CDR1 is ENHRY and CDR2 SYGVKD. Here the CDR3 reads CAISFDSMGYEQYF. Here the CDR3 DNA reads TGTGCCATCAGCTTTGACAGTATGGGCTACGAGCAGTACTTC.

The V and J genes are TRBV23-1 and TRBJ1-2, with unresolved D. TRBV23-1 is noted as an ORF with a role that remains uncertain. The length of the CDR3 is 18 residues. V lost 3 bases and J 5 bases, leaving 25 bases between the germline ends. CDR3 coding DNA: TGCGCCAGCAGTCATCGGAAAAGCCGCGCAGTAAGACTTTATGGCTACACCTTC. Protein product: CASSHRKSRAVRLYGYTF.